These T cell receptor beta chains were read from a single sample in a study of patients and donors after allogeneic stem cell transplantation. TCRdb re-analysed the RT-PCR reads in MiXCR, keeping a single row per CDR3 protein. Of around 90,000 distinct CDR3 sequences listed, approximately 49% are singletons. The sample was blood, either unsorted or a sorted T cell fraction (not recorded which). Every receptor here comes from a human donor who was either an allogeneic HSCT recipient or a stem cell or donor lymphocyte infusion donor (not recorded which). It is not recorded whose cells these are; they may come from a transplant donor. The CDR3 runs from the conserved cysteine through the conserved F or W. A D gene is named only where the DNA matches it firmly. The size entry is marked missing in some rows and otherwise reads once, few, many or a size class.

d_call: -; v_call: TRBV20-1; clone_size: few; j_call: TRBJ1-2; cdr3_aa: CSARVSGWGYTF; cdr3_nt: TGCAGTGCTAGAGTTTCAGGATGGGGCTACACCTTC
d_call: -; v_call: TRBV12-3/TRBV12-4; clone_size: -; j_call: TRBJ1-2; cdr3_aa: CASSLAADGYTF; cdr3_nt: TGTGCCAGCAGTTTAGCCGCGGATGGCTACACCTTC
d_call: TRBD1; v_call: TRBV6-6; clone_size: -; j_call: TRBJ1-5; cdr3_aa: CASEQGAGNQPQHF; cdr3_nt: TGTGCCAGCGAACAGGGGGCCGGCAATCAGCCCCAGCATTTT
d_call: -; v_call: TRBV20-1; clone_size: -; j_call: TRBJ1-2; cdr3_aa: CSAGLYGYTF; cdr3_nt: TGCAGTGCTGGGCTCTATGGCTACACCTTC
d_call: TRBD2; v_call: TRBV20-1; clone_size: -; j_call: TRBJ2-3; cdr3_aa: CSATFVLAKRGRDTQYF; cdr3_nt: TGCAGTGCTACCTTTGTCCTCGCGAAGCGGGGCCGGGATACGCAGTATTTT
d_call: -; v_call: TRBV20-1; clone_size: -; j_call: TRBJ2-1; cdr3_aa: CSASGREDEQFF; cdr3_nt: TGCAGTGCTAGCGGGCGCGAAGATGAGCAGTTCTTC
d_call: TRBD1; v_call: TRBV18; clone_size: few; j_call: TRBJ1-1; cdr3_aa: CASSPKLTGANTEAFF; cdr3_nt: TGTGCCAGCTCACCGAAACTAACAGGGGCGAACACTGAAGCTTTCTTT
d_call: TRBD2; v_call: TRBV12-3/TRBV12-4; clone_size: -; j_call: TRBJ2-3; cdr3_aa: CASSPSGASTDTQYF; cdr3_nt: TGTGCCAGCAGCCCAAGCGGGGCTAGCACAGATACGCAGTATTTT
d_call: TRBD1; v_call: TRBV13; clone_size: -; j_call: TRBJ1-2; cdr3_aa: CASRPDPGGGYTF; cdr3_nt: TGTGCCAGCAGACCTGACCCAGGGGGTGGCTACACCTTC
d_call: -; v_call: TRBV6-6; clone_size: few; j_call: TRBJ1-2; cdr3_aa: CASAPVPSNYGYTF; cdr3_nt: TGTGCCAGTGCGCCGGTTCCATCTAACTATGGCTACACCTTC
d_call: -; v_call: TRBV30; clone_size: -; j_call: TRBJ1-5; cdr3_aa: CAWSAGEQPQHF; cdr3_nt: TGTGCCTGGAGTGCAGGGGAACAGCCCCAGCATTTT
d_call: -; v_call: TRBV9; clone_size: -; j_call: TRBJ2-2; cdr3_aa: CASSIQIFNTGELFF; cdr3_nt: TGTGCCAGCAGCATACAGATTTTTAACACCGGGGAGCTGTTTTTT
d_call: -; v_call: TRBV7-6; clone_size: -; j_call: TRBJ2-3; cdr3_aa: CASSLSLAGPASSTDTQYF; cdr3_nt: TGTGCCAGCAGCTTGAGCCTCGCAGGACCTGCCTCTAGCACAGATACGCAGTATTTT
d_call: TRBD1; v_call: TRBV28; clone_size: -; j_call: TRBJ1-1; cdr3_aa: CASSSPGDDRVSTEAFF; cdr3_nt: TGTGCCAGCAGTTCCCCCGGGGACGACAGGGTTTCCACTGAAGCTTTCTTT
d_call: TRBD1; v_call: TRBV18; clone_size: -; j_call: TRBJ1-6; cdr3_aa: CASSVLGGHTSSYNSPLHF; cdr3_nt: TGTGCCAGCTCAGTACTAGGGGGCCACACGAGCTCCTATAATTCACCCCTCCACTTT
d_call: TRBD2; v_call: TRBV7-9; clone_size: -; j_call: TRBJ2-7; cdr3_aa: CASSLVLAGAYEQYF; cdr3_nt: TGTGCCAGCAGCTTAGTCCTAGCGGGGGCCTACGAGCAGTACTTC
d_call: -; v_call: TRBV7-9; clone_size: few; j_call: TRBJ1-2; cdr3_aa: CASSPGDLNTF; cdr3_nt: TGTGCCAGCAGCCCAGGGGACCTAAACACCTTC
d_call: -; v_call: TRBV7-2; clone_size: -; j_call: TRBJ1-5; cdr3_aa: CASSLVAQGPTQPQHF; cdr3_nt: TGTGCCAGCAGCTTAGTCGCCCAGGGGCCAACTCAGCCCCAGCATTTT
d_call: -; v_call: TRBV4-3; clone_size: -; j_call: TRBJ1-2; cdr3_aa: CASSPGPSSYGYTF; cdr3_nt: TGCGCCAGCAGCCCCGGACCGTCATCCTATGGCTACACCTTC
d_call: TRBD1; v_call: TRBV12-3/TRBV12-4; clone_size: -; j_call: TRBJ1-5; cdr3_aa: CASSLTGGGNQPQHF; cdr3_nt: TGTGCCAGCAGCCTAACAGGGGGCGGCAATCAGCCCCAGCATTTT
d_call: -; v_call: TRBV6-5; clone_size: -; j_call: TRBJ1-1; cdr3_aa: CASSYSILQNTEAFF; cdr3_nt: TGTGCCAGCAGTTACTCGATACTCCAGAACACTGAAGCTTTCTTT
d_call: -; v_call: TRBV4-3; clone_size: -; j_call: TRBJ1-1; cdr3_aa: CASSRAPGEVNTEAFF; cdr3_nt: TGCGCCAGCAGCCGCGCCCCCGGGGAGGTGAACACTGAAGCTTTCTTT
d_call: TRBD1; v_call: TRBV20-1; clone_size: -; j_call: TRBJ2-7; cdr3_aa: CSARDRGREQYF; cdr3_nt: TGCAGTGCCCGGGACAGGGGGCGGGAGCAGTACTTC
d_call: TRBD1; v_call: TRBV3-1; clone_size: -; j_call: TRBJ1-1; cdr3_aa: CASRRRDRNTEAFF; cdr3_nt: TGTGCCAGCAGGCGCCGGGACAGGAACACTGAAGCTTTCTTT
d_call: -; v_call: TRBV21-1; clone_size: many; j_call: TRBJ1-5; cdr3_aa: CASSLDGTANQPQHF; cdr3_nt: TGTGCCAGCAGTCTGGATGGGACAGCTAATCAGCCCCAGCATTTT
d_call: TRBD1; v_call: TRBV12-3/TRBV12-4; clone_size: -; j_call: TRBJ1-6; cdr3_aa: CASSSGTDYNSPLHF; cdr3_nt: TGTGCCAGCAGTTCTGGGACAGACTATAATTCACCCCTCCACTTT
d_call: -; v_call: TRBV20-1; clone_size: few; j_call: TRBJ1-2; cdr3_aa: CSAGIFGYGYTF; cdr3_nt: TGCAGTGCGGGGATCTTTGGTTATGGCTACACCTTC
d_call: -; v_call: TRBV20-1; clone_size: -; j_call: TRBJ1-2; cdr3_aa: CSANSDSDRYGYTF; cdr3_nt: TGCAGTGCTAACTCGGACAGCGACCGCTATGGCTACACCTTC
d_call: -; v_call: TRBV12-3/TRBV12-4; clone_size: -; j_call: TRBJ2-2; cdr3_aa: CASSFRTANTGELFF; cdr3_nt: TGTGCCAGCAGTTTTCGGACAGCTAACACCGGGGAGCTGTTTTTT
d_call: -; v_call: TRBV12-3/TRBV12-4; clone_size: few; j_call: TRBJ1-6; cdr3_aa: CASSGDSYNSPLHF; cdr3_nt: TGTGCCAGCAGTGGGGACTCCTATAATTCACCCCTCCACTTT
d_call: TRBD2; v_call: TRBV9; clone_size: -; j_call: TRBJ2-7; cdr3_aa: CASSDGAGGLWNEQYF; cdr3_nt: TGTGCCAGCAGCGATGGAGCGGGAGGGCTCTGGAACGAGCAGTACTTC
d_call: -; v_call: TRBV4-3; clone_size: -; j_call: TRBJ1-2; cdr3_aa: CASSQGETGQGYTF; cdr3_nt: TGCGCCAGCAGCCAAGGTGAAACAGGGCAAGGCTACACCTTC
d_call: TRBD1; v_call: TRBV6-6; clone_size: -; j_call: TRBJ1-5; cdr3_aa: CASRNGTETNQPQHF; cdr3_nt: TGTGCCAGCAGAAATGGGACAGAGACAAATCAGCCCCAGCATTTT
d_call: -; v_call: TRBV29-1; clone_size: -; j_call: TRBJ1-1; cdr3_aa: CSVEDSRKFEAFF; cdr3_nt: TGCAGCGTTGAAGATTCGCGTAAGTTTGAAGCTTTCTTT
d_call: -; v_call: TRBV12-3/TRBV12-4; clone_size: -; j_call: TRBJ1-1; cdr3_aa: CASREDDRNTEAFF; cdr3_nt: TGTGCCAGCAGGGAGGACGACCGGAACACTGAAGCTTTCTTT
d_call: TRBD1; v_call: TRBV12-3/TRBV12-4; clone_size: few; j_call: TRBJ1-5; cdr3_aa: CASGTASSGSNQPQHF; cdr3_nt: TGTGCCAGCGGGACAGCATCCTCGGGGAGCAATCAGCCCCAGCATTTT
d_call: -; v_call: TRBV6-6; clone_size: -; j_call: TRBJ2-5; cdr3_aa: CASSALLTGLGGETQYF; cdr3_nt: TGTGCCAGCAGCGCCCTCCTTACAGGGCTCGGAGGAGAGACCCAGTACTTC
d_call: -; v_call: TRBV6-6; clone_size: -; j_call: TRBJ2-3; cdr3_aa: CASSPAEPSTDTQYF; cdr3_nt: TGTGCCAGCAGCCCAGCGGAGCCTAGCACAGATACGCAGTATTTT
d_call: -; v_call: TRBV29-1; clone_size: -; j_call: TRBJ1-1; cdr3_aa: CSALILDSENTEAFF; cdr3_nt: TGCAGCGCGTTGATCTTGGACAGTGAGAACACTGAAGCTTTCTTT
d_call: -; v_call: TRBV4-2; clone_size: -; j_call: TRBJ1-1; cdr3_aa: CASSQETDTEAFF; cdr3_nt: TGTGCCAGCAGCCAAGAGACCGACACTGAAGCTTTCTTT
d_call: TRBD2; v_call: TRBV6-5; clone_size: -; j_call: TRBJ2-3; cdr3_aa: CASKGLAGTTDTQYF; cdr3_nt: TGTGCCAGCAAAGGACTAGCGGGTACCACAGATACGCAGTATTTT
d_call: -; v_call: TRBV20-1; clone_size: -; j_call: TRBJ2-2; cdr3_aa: CSARASEVGRANTGELFF; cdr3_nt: TGCAGTGCTAGAGCCAGCGAGGTGGGGCGGGCGAACACCGGGGAGCTGTTTTTT
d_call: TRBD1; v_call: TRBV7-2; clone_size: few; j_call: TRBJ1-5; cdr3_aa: CASSWGQNQPQHF; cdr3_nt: TGTGCCAGCAGCTGGGGACAGAATCAGCCCCAGCATTTT
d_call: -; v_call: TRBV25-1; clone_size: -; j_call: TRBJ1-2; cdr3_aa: CASSVGRAPGGYTF; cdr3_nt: TGTGCCAGCAGTGTGGGCAGGGCACCTGGCGGCTACACCTTC
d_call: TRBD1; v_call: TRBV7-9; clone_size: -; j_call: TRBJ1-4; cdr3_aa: CASSLDRRYFEKLFF; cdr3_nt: TGTGCCAGCAGCCTGGACAGGCGGTACTTTGAAAAACTGTTTTTT
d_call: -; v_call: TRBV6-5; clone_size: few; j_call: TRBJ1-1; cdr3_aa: CASIQPGTPKRSTEAFF; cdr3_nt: TGTGCCAGCATTCAGCCCGGGACACCTAAGAGGTCCACTGAAGCTTTCTTT
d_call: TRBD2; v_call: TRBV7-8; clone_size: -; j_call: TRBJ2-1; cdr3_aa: CASSPSGESSYNEQFF; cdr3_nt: TGTGCCAGCAGCCCGAGCGGGGAAAGCTCCTACAATGAGCAGTTCTTC
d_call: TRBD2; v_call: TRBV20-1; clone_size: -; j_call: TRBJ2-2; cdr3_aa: CSARDPAGVYTGELFF; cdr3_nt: TGCAGTGCTAGAGATCCGGCGGGAGTCTATACCGGGGAGCTGTTTTTT
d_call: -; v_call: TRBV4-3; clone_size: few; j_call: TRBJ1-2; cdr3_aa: CASSQEKQGNYGYTF; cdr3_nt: TGCGCCAGCAGCCAAGAAAAACAGGGAAACTATGGCTACACCTTC
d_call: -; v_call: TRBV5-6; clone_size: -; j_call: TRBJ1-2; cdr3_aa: CASSGDGYGYTF; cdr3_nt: TGTGCCAGCAGCGGAGACGGTTATGGCTACACCTTC
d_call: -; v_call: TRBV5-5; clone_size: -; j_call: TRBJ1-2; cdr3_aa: CASNSGSGVYGYTF; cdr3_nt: TGTGCCAGCAACTCCGGGTCGGGGGTCTATGGCTACACCTTC
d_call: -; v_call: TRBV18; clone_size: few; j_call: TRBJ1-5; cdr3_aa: CASSPGGTPGEQPQHF; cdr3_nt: TGTGCCAGCTCACCTGGCGGGACCCCGGGGGAACAGCCCCAGCATTTT
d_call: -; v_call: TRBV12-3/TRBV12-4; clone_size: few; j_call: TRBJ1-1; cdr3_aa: CASTLQTANTEAFF; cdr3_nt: TGTGCCAGCACCCTACAGACAGCGAACACTGAAGCTTTCTTT
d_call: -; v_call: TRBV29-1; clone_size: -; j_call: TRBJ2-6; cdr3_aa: CSVEDDISSGANVLTF; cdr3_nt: TGCAGCGTTGAAGATGACATATCCTCTGGGGCCAACGTCCTGACTTTC
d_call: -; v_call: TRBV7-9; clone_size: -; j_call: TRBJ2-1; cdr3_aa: CASSLPSAANEQFF; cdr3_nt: TGTGCCAGCAGCTTGCCCAGCGCGGCTAATGAGCAGTTCTTC